The clone carrying this TCR beta chain appeared many times. One entry per CDR3 protein, called by TCRdb with MiXCR from the 5' RACE reads. The sample gives about 300,000 distinct CDR3 sequences, roughly 20% of which show up once; around 3.2% is in the top ten. V shed 7 bases, J shed 7 bases, and the junction held 9 bases outside the gene matches. The CDR3 totals 13 residues. Germline CDR1 and CDR2: ENHRY and SYGVKD. This specimen belongs to a study of CD8 T cells in ankylosing spondylitis. The sequence came from a female donor with ankylosing spondylitis or in good health (not recorded which). The chain links TRBV10-3 to TRBJ1-2; 7 nucleotides agree with TRBD1. Sample: blood, either unsorted or a sorted T cell fraction (not recorded which). Written as DNA, the CDR3 is TGTGCCATCACCGACAGGGAAGAAGGTGGCTACACCTTC. It codes for CAITDREEGGYTF.